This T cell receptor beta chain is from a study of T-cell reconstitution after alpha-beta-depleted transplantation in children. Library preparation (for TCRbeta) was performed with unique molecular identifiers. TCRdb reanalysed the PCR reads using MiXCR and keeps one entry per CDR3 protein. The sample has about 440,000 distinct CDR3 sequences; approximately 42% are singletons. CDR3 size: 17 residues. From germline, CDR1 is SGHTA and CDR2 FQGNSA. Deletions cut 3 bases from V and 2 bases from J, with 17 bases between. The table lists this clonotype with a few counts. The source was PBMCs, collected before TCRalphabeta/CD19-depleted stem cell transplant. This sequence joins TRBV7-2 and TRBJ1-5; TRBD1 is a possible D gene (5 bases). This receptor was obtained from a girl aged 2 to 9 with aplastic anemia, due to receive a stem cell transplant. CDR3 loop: CASSLVRGEWGNQPQHF. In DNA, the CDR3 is TGTGCCAGCAGCTTGGTCCGGGGGGAGTGGGGCAATCAGCCCCAGCATTTT.